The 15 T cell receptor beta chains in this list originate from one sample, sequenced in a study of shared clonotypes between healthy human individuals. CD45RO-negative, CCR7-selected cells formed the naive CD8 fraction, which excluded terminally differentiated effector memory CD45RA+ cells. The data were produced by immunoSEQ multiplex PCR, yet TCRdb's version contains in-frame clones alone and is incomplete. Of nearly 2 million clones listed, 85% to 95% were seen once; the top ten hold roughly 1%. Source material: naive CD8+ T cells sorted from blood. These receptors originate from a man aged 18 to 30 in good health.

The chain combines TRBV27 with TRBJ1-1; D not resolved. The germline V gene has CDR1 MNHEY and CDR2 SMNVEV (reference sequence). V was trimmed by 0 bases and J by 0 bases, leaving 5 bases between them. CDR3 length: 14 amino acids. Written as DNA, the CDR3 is TGTGCCAGCAGTTTATCTAGGGTGAACACTGAAGCTTTCTTT. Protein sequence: CASSLSRVNTEAFF.

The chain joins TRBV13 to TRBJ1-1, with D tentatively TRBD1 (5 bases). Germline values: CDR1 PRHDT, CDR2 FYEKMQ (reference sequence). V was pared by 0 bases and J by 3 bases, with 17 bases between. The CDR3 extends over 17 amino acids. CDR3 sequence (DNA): TGTGCCAGCAGCTTAGGACATAGAAGGGGTTGGGACACTGAAGCTTTCTTT. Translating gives CASSLGHRRGWDTEAFF.

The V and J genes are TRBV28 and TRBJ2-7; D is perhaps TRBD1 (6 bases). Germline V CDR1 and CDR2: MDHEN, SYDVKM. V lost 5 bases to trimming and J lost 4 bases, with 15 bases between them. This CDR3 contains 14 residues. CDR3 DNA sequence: TGTGCCAGCAGTGATCATGGACAGAGGTACGAGCAGTACTTC. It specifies CASSDHGQRYEQYF.

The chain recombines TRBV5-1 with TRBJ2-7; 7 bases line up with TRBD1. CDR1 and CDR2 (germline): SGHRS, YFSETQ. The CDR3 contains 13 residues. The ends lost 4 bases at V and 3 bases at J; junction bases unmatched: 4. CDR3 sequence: CASSRTGYYEQYF. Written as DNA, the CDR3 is TGCGCCAGCAGCCGGACAGGATACTACGAGCAGTACTTC.

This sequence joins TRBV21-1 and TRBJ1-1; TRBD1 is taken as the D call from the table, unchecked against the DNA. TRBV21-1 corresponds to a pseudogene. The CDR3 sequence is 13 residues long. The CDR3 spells CASSKEKGTEAFF. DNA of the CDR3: TGTGCCAGCAGCAAAGAAAAGGGGACTGAAGCTTTCTTT.

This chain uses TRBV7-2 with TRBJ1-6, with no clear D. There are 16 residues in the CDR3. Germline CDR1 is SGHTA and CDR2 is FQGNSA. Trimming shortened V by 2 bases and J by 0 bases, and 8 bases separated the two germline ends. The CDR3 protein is CASSLIVGSYNSPLHF. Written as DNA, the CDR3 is TGTGCCAGCAGCTTAATCGTTGGCTCCTATAATTCACCCCTCCACTTT.

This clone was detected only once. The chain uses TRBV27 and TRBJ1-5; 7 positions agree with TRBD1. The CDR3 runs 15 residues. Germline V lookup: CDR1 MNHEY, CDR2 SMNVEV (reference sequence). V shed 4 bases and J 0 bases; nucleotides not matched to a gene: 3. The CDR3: CASSSGQYSNQPQHF. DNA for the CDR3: TGTGCCAGCAGTTCGGGACAGTATAGCAATCAGCCCCAGCATTTT.

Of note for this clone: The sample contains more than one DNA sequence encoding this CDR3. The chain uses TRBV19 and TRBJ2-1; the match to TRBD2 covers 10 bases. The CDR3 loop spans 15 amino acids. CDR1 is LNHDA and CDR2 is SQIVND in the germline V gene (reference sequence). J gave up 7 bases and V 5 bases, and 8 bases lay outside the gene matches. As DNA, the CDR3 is TGTGCCAGTAGTCCCCTAGCGGGGGCTGGAAATGAGCAGTTCTTC. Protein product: CASSPLAGAGNEQFF.

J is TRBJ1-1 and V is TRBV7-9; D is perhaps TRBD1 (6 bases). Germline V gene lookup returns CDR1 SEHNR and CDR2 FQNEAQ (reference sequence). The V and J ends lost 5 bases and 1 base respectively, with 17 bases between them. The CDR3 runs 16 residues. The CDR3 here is CASSPSPTGANTEAFF. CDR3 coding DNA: TGTGCCAGCAGCCCGTCGCCGACAGGTGCGAACACTGAAGCTTTCTTT.

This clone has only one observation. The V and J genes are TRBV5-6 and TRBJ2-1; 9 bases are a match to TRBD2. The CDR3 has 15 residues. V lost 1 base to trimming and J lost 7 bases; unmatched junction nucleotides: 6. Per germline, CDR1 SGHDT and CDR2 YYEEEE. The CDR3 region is CASSLWAGGFNEQFF. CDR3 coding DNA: TGTGCCAGCAGCTTGTGGGCGGGAGGGTTTAATGAGCAGTTCTTC. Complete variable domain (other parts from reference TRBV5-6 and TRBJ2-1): DAGVTQSPTHLIKTRGQQVTLRCSPKSGHDTVSWYQQALGQGPQFIFQYYEEEERQRGNFPDRFSGHQFPNYSSELNVNALLLGDSALYLCASSLWAGGFNEQFFGPGTRLTVL.

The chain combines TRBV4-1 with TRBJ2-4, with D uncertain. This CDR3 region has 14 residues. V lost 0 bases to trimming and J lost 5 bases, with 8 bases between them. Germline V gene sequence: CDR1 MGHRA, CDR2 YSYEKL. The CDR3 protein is CASSQDGPENIQYF. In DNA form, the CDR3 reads TGCGCCAGCAGCCAAGATGGACCAGAAAACATTCAGTACTTC.

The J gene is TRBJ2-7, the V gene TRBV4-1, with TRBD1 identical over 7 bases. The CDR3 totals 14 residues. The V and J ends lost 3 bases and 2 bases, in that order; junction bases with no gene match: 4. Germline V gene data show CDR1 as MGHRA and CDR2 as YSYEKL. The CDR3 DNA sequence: TGCGCCAGCAGCCATGTCGGGACAGCCTACGAGCAGTACTTC. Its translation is CASSHVGTAYEQYF.

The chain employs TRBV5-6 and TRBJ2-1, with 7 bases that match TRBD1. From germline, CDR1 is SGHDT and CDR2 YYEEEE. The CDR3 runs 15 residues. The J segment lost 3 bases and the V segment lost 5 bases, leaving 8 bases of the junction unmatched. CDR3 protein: CASRAQGDLYNEQFF. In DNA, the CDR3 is TGTGCCAGCAGAGCCCAGGGGGACCTCTACAATGAGCAGTTCTTC.

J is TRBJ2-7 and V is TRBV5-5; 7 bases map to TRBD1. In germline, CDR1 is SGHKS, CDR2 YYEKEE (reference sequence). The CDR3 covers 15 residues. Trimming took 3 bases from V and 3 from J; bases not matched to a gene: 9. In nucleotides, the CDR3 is TGTGCCAGCAGCTCTACAGGGGTCGGGAACTACGAGCAGTACTTC. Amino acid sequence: CASSSTGVGNYEQYF.

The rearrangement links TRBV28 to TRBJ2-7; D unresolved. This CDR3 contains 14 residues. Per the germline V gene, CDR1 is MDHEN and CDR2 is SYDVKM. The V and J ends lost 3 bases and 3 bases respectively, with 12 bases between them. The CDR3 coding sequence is TGTGCCAGCAGTTTGCCCCGGTCGAGCTACGAGCAGTACTTC. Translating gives CASSLPRSSYEQYF. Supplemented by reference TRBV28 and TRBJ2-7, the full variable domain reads DVKVTQSSRYLVKRTGEKVFLECVQDMDHENMFWYRQDPGLGLRLIYFSYDVKMKEKGDIPEGYSVSREKKERFSLILESASTNQTSMYLCASSLPRSSYEQYFGPGTRLTVT.